This TCR beta chain was identified during a study of blood T cells in healthy people across ages. Findings and limits, study-wide: Naive CD4+ cell counts and diversity both ran higher in long-lived than in aged donors. Estimates of diversity drawn from one million T cells were considered underestimates.

This clonotype turned up a few times. Its antigen is currently unknown. PCR was performed a second time for roughly 7 to 12 cycles using a sample-barcoded 5' primer and a J-beta primer mix. There were at least 2.5 million CDR3-containing paired-end reads obtained from each sample. TCRdb passed the 5' RACE reads through MiXCR, listing each CDR3 protein once. The table shows 1.2 million to 1.5 million distinct CDR3 sequences, with 59% occurring only once. Per the germline V gene, CDR1 is SGHTA and CDR2 is FQGNSA. The length of the CDR3 is 13 residues. V lost 5 bases and J lost 7, with 11 bases in between. Isolation of PBMCs gave at least 6 million cells per sample.

The receptor was derived from a man between 18 and 29 years old in good health. Material for sequencing was blood. This chain links TRBV7-2 with TRBJ2-2; D ambiguous. The CDR3 is CASSPGRVGELFF. Written as DNA, the CDR3 is TGTGCCAGCAGCCCAGGAAGGGTCGGGGAGCTGTTTTTT.